This T cell receptor beta chain was identified in a study of blood T cell repertoires in COVID-19. How the authors handled the data: Nucleated cell number was recorded as an estimate derived from reference gene primer amplification. TCRdb's table, derived via immunoSEQ multiplex PCR, lists solely in-frame clones and lacks some. V, J and clone size are taken as reported in that table, and D and trimming were inferred from the DNA itself. The profile shows about 240,000 clones, roughly four fifths of them singletons. The receptor was derived from a woman between 65 and 79 years old with acute or convalescent COVID-19. Material for sequencing was peripheral blood.

CDR3 DNA sequence: TGTGCCGCTGGCCAGGGGGCATCTGAGACCCAGTACTTC. The encoded protein is CAAGQGASETQYF. This sequence joins TRBV10-3 and TRBJ2-5, with 8 bases lining up with TRBD1. The CDR3 contains 13 residues. The V and J ends lost 11 bases and 5 bases, in that order; junction bases with no gene match: 10. The germline CDR1 and CDR2 sequences are ENHRY and SYGVKD.